This T cell receptor (beta chain) stems from a study of monozygotic twins with inflammatory bowel disease. Study-level findings and limits: IBD patients shared fewer clonotypes with others than healthy twins, especially with disease activity. Similarity of repertoires did not differ between concordant and discordant twins, possibly from limited power. Nothing supported a single strong signal or clonotype that was associated with IBD.

The CDR3 runs 15 residues. Concerning this clonotype itself: Its antigen is currently unknown.

During cDNA synthesis, UMIs that each contained a 6-nucleotide sample barcode were added by means of template switching. TCRdb re-called the 5' RACE reads, yielding one record per CDR3 amino acid sequence without DNA. The sample's table shows some 400,000 distinct CDR3 sequences. The genes are TRBV12-3 or TRBV12-4 and TRBJ1-1; TCRdb names TRBD1, which stays unverified in the absence of DNA. This receptor was taken from a human donor with ulcerative colitis or Crohn's disease, or a healthy co-twin of an affected twin (not recorded which). The sample was blood. The CDR3 spells CASRQGGAGGQEAFF.